This T cell receptor (gamma chain) was captured in a study of gammadelta T cells in human blood. General observations from the study: Right after birth, innate γδ T cells reportedly expanded polyclonally after microbial exposure.

This clone rates as large. Its specificity is not known. The CDR3 consists of 16 residues. Germline CDR1 and CDR2: GITISATS and ISYDGTV (reference sequence). After removal of 0 bases from V and 3 bases from J, the junction contained 11 bases not matched to a gene. With CATT, TCRdb re-called clones from the RT-PCR reads. The table lists more than 400 gamma-chain clones, 9.9% of them singletons, with approximately 21% in the top ten. Material: non-Vgamma9Vdelta2 gamma-delta T cells from infant blood. V is TRGV9 and J is TRGJ1 or TRGJ2. This clonotype originated in a human donor. The CDR3 region has the DNA TGTGCCTTGTGGGAGGTGCGGGTGACCTTTTATTATAAGAAACTCTTT. This gives the protein CALWEVRVTFYYKKLF.